These 31 T cell receptor beta chains were sequenced from one sample in a study of OX40 agonist ivuxolimab in advanced cancers. The repertoire was sequenced with immunoSEQ multiplex PCR; TCRdb's copy has only in-frame clones and lacks some. The sample shows about 77,000 clones, roughly 91% of them seen only once. Sequencing was performed on CD4+ or CD8+ T cells sorted from blood, taken in a trial of the OX40 agonist ivuxolimab. The receptor set was obtained from an adult with an advanced solid tumor such as melanoma, head and neck, liver or kidney cancer.

This clone was seen just once. The chain's CDR3 is CASSLSGRGTEAFF. CDR3 coding DNA: TGCGCCAGCAGCTTGTCCGGAAGGGGCACTGAAGCTTTCTTT. The V and J genes are TRBV5-1 and TRBJ1-1; D may be TRBD1 (5 bases). The CDR3 runs to 14 residues. Germline lookup yields CDR1 SGHRS and CDR2 YFSETQ. V was trimmed by 1 base and J by 4 bases, leaving 11 bases between them. Combining the CDR3 with reference TRBV5-1 and TRBJ1-1 gives the whole variable domain KAGVTQTPRYLIKTRGQQVTLSCSPISGHRSVSWYQQTPGQGLQFLFEYFSETQRNKGNFPGRFSGRQFSNSRSEMNVSTLELGDSALYLCASSLSGRGTEAFFGQGTRLTVV.

The J gene is TRBJ1-4, the V gene TRBV28; D unclear. CDR1 MDHEN and CDR2 SYDVKM come from the germline V gene. V shed 9 bases and J shed 3 bases, with 11 bases lying between them. This CDR3 has 13 residues. As DNA, the CDR3 is TGTGCCAGTGGTGAAGCTCCTAATGAAAAACTGTTTTTT. It encodes CASGEAPNEKLFF.

The gene calls are TRBV30 and TRBJ2-2, with D unresolved. The CDR3 extends over 14 amino acids. The germline gives CDR1 GTSNPN, CDR2 SVGIG (reference sequence). Deletions cut 2 bases from V and 2 bases from J, with 9 bases between. The CDR3 sequence: CAWSSRFNTGELFF. In DNA form, the CDR3 reads TGTGCCTGGAGTAGCAGGTTCAACACCGGGGAGCTGTTTTTT.

This rearrangement joins TRBV7-2 to TRBJ1-2; a weak D match, TRBD1 (5 bases). Trimming removed 1 base from V and 0 bases from J, with 6 bases in between. The CDR3 totals 14 residues. Germline V gene lookup returns CDR1 SGHTA and CDR2 FQGNSA. CDR3 sequence reads: CASSLGGANYGYTF. For the CDR3, the DNA is TGTGCCAGCAGCTTAGGAGGGGCTAACTATGGCTACACCTTC.

To note about this clone: The same CDR3 also results from other DNA sequences found in this sample. The V and J genes are TRBV28 and TRBJ1-2, with TRBD1 matching 11 bases. There are 16 residues in the CDR3. Trimming took 11 bases from V and 2 from J; bases not matched to a gene: 13. Looked up from germline, CDR1 is MDHEN and CDR2 is SYDVKM. CDR3 nucleotide sequence: TGTGCCGCAGGGGGGGACAGGGGGACTTCGAACTATGGCTACACCTTC. Translating gives CAAGGDRGTSNYGYTF.

V usage is TRBV6-5 and J usage is TRBJ1-3; D is unclear. CDR1 and CDR2 from the germline V gene are MNHEY and SVGAGI. V gave up 5 bases and J gave up 4 bases, with 12 bases separating them. CDR3 length: 14 residues. The CDR3 here is CASSTPFRGNTIYF. CDR3 coding DNA: TGTGCCAGCAGTACGCCCTTTCGGGGAAACACCATATATTTT.

The rearrangement uses TRBV6-6 and TRBJ1-6; weak D call: TRBD1 (6 bases). The V and J ends lost 5 bases and 8 bases respectively, with 13 bases between them. The CDR3 loop spans 14 amino acids. CDR1 is MNHNY, CDR2 SVGAGI, per germline (reference sequence). CDR3: CASSPSGTHSPLHF. The DNA for the CDR3 is TGTGCCAGCAGTCCGTCCGGGACACATTCACCCCTCCACTTT.

The gene calls are TRBV28 and TRBJ2-7; 8 bases fit TRBD1. The CDR3 runs 14 residues. Germline CDR1 MDHEN, CDR2 SYDVKM. With V trimmed by 5 bases and J by 4 bases, 7 bases remained unmatched. CDR3 in DNA: TGTGCCAGCAGTGGGGGACAGGTTTTATACGAGCAGTACTTC. Encoded protein: CASSGGQVLYEQYF. The whole variable domain, filled in from reference TRBV28 and TRBJ2-7, reads DVKVTQSSRYLVKRTGEKVFLECVQDMDHENMFWYRQDPGLGLRLIYFSYDVKMKEKGDIPEGYSVSREKKERFSLILESASTNQTSMYLCASSGGQVLYEQYFGPGTRLTVT.

J is TRBJ2-7 and V is TRBV2, with TRBD2 matching 12 bases. Germline V gene sequence: CDR1 SNHLY, CDR2 FYNNEI. The CDR3 spans 14 residues. V dropped 6 bases and J dropped 6; count of bases not matched to a gene: 6. The CDR3 spells CASRALAGGFEQYF. CDR3 nucleotides: TGTGCCAGCAGAGCTCTAGCGGGGGGGTTCGAGCAGTACTTC.

This clone occurred a few times. The genes are TRBV6-6 and TRBJ1-4; D is undetermined. There are 13 residues in the CDR3. CDR1 is MNHNY, CDR2 SVGAGI, per germline (reference sequence). V was shortened by 2 bases and J by 5 bases, with 6 bases between the two germline ends. The CDR3 DNA reads as TGTGCCAGCAGTTACAGGCCCAATGAAAAACTGTTTTTT. It encodes CASSYRPNEKLFF.

The chain has TRBV18 and TRBJ2-7; 9 positions match TRBD1. This CDR3 is built from 15 residues. CDR1 KGHSH and CDR2 LQKENI come from the germline V gene. Trimming cost V 3 bases and J 6 bases; bases outside gene matches: 9. The CDR3 DNA reads as TGTGCCAGCTCACCTACCGGGACAGGGCCTCTCGAGCAGTACTTC. Its translation is CASSPTGTGPLEQYF.

This clone has just one count. The chain recombines TRBV5-4 with TRBJ2-2; a weak D match, TRBD1 (6 bases). Germline assignment: CDR1 SGHNT and CDR2 YYREEE (reference sequence). V dropped 4 bases and J dropped 1 base, with 11 bases sitting between them. The CDR3 length is 15 residues. CDR3 bases: TGTGCCAGCAGCCTTCTGGACAGGAACACCGGGGAGCTGTTTTTT. Amino acid sequence: CASSLLDRNTGELFF.

The V gene is TRBV11-3, the J gene TRBJ1-1; no definite D call. Per germline, CDR1 SGHNT and CDR2 YENEEA. This CDR3 has 13 amino acids. Trimming took 2 bases from V and 1 from J, leaving 5 bases between them. In DNA form, the CDR3 reads TGTGCCAGCAGCTTATACAGGAACACTGAAGCTTTCTTT. This gives the protein CASSLYRNTEAFF.

This clone was seen once. In DNA form, the CDR3 reads TGTGCCACCCAGAGCTCCTATAATTCACCCCTCCACTTT. Protein sequence: CATQSSYNSPLHF. V is TRBV15 and J is TRBJ1-6; D gene ambiguous. The germline V gene has CDR1 LNHNV and CDR2 YYDKDF (reference sequence). V was shortened by 8 bases and J by 0 bases, with 5 bases between the two germline ends. The CDR3 spans 13 residues.

The chain uses TRBV10-3 and TRBJ2-1; unclear D gene. The germline CDR1 and CDR2 sequences are ENHRY and SYGVKD. V was trimmed by 9 bases and J by 4 bases, leaving 10 bases between them. There are 12 residues in the CDR3. CDR3 coding DNA: TGTGCCATAACCGACGGGTACAATGAGCAGTTCTTC. Translation gives CAITDGYNEQFF.

The chain joins TRBV11-2 to TRBJ1-4; 8 bases are shared with TRBD1. Germline CDR1 reads SGHAT; CDR2 reads FQNNGV. The length of the CDR3 is 12 residues. V was clipped by 6 bases and J by 6 bases; unmatched bases: 0. The CDR3 loop is CASRDRDEKLFF. CDR3 DNA: TGTGCCAGCAGGGACAGGGATGAAAAACTGTTTTTT.

The chain combines TRBV28 with TRBJ2-7; D could derive from TRBD1 or TRBD2 (5 bases each). This CDR3 has 20 amino acids. Trimming took 4 bases from V and 3 from J, leaving 31 bases between them. The germline V gene encodes CDR1 MDHEN and CDR2 SYDVKM. Written as DNA, the CDR3 is TGTGCCAGCAGTTGCGCCGGGACGACTGATGGTTGCTCCCCGAACTACGAGCAGTACTTC. Translated, it gives CASSCAGTTDGCSPNYEQYF.

This chain joins TRBV19 and TRBJ2-2, with 8 bases fitting TRBD1. V gave up 2 bases and J gave up 5 bases; unmatched junction bases: 7. Germline loops: CDR1 LNHDA, CDR2 SQIVND (reference sequence). The CDR3 sequence is 16 residues long. In DNA form, the CDR3 reads TGTGCCAGTAGTATATTGGGGACAGGAGGTACCGGGGAGCTGTTTTTT. Amino acids: CASSILGTGGTGELFF.

The chain links TRBV27 to TRBJ1-4; D is unresolved. Looked up from germline, CDR1 is MNHEY and CDR2 is SMNVEV (reference sequence). V was cut by 7 bases and J by 2 bases, with 14 bases left in between. This CDR3 comprises 15 residues. The CDR3 loop reads CASTSVAFTNEKLFF. CDR3 in DNA: TGTGCCAGCACCTCAGTAGCCTTCACTAATGAAAAACTGTTTTTT.

The rearrangement joins TRBV15 to TRBJ1-1; no clear D. The CDR3 totals 11 residues. Between the trimmed V and J ends, which lost 6 bases and 1 base, there was a span of 3 bases. CDR1 is LNHNV and CDR2 is YYDKDF in the germline V gene (reference sequence). DNA for the CDR3: TGTGCCACCAGAAGGAACACTGAAGCTTTCTTT. As protein: CATRRNTEAFF.

This sequence joins TRBV20-1 and TRBJ1-2; the D gene is possibly TRBD1 (6 bases). V was clipped by 3 bases and J by 5 bases, with 7 bases between them. The CDR3 extends over 11 amino acids. Germline V CDR1 and CDR2: DFQATT, SNEGSKA (reference sequence). CDR3 sequence reads: CSASTGYGYTF. The DNA of the CDR3 is TGCAGTGCTAGTACAGGGTATGGCTACACCTTC.

This sequence joins TRBV5-1 and TRBJ1-1, with D unclear. The CDR3 spans 13 residues. The germline CDR1 and CDR2 sequences are SGHRS and YFSETQ. V shed 3 bases and J shed 7 bases, with 13 bases lying between them. CDR3 bases: TGCGCCAGCAGCTCAACCATGAGCGGTGAAGCTTTCTTT. Translated: CASSSTMSGEAFF.

This clone was recorded only once. The gene calls are TRBV2 and TRBJ1-2; D remains unclear. CDR1 and CDR2 (germline): SNHLY, FYNNEI. The CDR3 has 14 amino acids. The V and J ends lost 6 bases and 7 bases respectively, with 18 bases between them. DNA for the CDR3: TGTGCCAGCAGCTTTGGGATAGTGGGTCCTGGCTACACCTTC. Translated: CASSFGIVGPGYTF.

The gene calls are TRBV7-2 and TRBJ1-2; 7 bases map to TRBD1. The CDR3 is 15 amino acids. V lost 1 base and J lost 6; bases outside the gene matches: 8. Germline values: CDR1 SGHTA, CDR2 FQGNSA. CDR3 sequence reads: CASSLEQGRPDGYTF. In DNA, the CDR3 is TGTGCCAGCAGCTTAGAACAGGGGAGGCCCGATGGCTACACCTTC.

The chain recombines TRBV6-1 with TRBJ2-7, with 7 bases that match TRBD1. Trimming took 6 bases from V and 5 from J; bases not matched to a gene: 7. Germline loops: CDR1 MNHNS, CDR2 SASEGT. The CDR3 contains 13 residues. CDR3: CASRGTGAHEQYF. The CDR3 bases are TGTGCCAGCAGGGGAACAGGGGCCCACGAGCAGTACTTC.

This chain uses TRBV7-9 with TRBJ1-6, with D possibly being TRBD1 (5 bases). The germline CDR1 and CDR2 sequences are SEHNR and FQNEAQ (reference sequence). The V end lost 4 bases, the J end lost 10 bases, and 20 bases lay between the germline ends. This CDR3 region has 16 residues. The CDR3 spells CASSSGASGVKSPLHF. CDR3 DNA sequence: TGTGCCAGCAGCTCTGGGGCCTCGGGGGTCAAATCACCCCTCCACTTT.

This clone was found a few times. This may be a read error, as it is one base from a much larger clone. The same CDR3 is also encoded by other DNA sequences in this sample. This chain joins TRBV6-4 and TRBJ1-1; 7 bases are shared with TRBD1. Trimming at V came to 3 bases and at J to 5 bases, leaving 3 bases not matched to a gene. Germline values: CDR1 MRHNA, CDR2 SNTAGT. The CDR3 sequence is 13 residues long. DNA of the CDR3: TGTGCCAGCAGTGATATGACAGGGACTGAAGCTTTCTTT. Residues: CASSDMTGTEAFF.

This chain joins TRBV5-5 and TRBJ1-3; TRBD1 might be the D (5 bases). CDR3 length: 17 amino acids. Trimming shortened V by 4 bases and J by 0 bases, and 17 bases separated the two germline ends. Germline CDR1 and CDR2: SGHKS and YYEKEE (reference sequence). In DNA, the CDR3 is TGTGCCAGCAGCCGGGGGGTTGCAGGGTTCTCTGGAAACACCATATATTTT. It yields the protein CASSRGVAGFSGNTIYF.

The DNA of the CDR3 is TGTGCCAGCAGCTTAGCCGGGGGGGTCGCTGAAGCTTTCTTT. Translating gives CASSLAGGVAEAFF. V usage is TRBV7-2 and J usage is TRBJ1-1; D perhaps matches TRBD1 (5 bases). Trimming left V 0 bases short and J 6 bases short, with 11 bases between. Germline V gives CDR1 SGHTA, CDR2 FQGNSA. The CDR3 sequence is 14 residues long.

This chain joins TRBV11-2 and TRBJ2-1; 8 positions agree with TRBD2. Germline lookup yields CDR1 SGHAT and CDR2 FQNNGV. V gave up 2 bases and J gave up 9 bases; unmatched junction bases: 12. CDR3 length: 16 residues. The CDR3 DNA is TGTGCCAGCAGCTTATCCAGGACTAGCTTACAGGGTGAGCAGTTCTTC. As protein: CASSLSRTSLQGEQFF.

The chain carries TRBV19 and TRBJ1-5; D gene ambiguous. The CDR3 runs to 16 residues. The V end lost 3 bases, the J end lost 1 base, and 13 bases lay between the germline ends. CDR1 and CDR2 from the germline V gene are LNHDA and SQIVND (reference sequence). The CDR3 sequence: CASSMGEIRSNQPQHF. CDR3 sequence (DNA): TGTGCCAGTAGTATGGGAGAGATACGGAGCAATCAGCCCCAGCATTTT.